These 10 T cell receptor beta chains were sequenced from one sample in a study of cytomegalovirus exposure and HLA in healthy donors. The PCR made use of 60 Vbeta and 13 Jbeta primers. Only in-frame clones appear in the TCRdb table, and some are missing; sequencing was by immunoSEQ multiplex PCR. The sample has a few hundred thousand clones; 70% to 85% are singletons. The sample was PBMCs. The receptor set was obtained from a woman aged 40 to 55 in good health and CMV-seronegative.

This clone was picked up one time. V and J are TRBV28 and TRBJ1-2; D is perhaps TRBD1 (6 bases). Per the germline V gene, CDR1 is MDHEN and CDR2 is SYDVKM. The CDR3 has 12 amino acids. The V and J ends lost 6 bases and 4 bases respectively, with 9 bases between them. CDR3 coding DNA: TGTGCCAGCAGCAGGGGTGGCTATGGCTACACCTTC. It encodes CASSRGGYGYTF.

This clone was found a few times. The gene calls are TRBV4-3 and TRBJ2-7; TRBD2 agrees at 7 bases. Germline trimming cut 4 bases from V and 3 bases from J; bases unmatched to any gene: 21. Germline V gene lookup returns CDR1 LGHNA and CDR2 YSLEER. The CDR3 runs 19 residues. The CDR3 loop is CASSPPEAGEPDWIYEQYF. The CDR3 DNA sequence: TGCGCCAGCAGCCCCCCGGAGGCGGGGGAGCCGGACTGGATCTACGAGCAGTACTTC.

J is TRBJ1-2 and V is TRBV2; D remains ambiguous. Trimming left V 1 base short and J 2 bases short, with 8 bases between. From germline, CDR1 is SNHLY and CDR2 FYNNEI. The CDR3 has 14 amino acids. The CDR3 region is CASSEGRVNYGYTF. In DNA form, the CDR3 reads TGTGCCAGCAGTGAAGGCCGGGTCAACTATGGCTACACCTTC.

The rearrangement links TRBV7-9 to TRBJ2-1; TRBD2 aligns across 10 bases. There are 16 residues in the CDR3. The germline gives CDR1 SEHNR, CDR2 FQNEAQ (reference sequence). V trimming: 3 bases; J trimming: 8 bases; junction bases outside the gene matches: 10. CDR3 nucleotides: TGTGCCAGCAGCTTGATACTAGCGGGGCCCGGCGATGAGCAGTTCTTC. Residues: CASSLILAGPGDEQFF. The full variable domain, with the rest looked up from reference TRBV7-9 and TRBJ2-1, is DTGVSQNPRHKITKRGQNVTFRCDPISEHNRLYWYRQTLGQGPEFLTYFQNEAQLEKSRLLSDRFSAERPKGSFSTLEIQRTEQGDSAMYLCASSLILAGPGDEQFFGPGTRLTVL.

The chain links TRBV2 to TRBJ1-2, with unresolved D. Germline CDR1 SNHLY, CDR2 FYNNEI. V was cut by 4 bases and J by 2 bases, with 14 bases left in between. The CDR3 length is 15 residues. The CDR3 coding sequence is TGTGCCAGCAGTGCTAGTAAAAACCCCAACTATGGCTACACCTTC. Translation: CASSASKNPNYGYTF.

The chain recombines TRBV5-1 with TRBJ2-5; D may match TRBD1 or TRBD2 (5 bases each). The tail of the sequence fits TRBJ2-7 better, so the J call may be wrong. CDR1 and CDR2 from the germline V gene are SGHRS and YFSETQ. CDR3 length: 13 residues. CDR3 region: CASSLRGDYEQYF. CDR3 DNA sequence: TGCGCCAGCAGCTTGCGAGGGGACTACGAGCAGTACTTC.

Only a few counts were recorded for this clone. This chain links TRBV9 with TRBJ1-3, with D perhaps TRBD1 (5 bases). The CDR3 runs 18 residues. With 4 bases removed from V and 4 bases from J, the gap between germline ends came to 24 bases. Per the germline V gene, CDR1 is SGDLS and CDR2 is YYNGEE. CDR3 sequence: CASSPTSGGRGNGNTIYF. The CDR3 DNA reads TGTGCCAGCAGCCCAACGTCCGGGGGGAGAGGGAACGGAAACACCATATATTTT.

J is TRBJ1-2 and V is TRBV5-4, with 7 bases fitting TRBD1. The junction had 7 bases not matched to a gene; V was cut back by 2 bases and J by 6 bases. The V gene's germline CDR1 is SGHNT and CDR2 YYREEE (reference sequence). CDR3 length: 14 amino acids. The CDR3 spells CASSFGQVRDGYTF. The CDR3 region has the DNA TGTGCCAGCAGCTTCGGACAGGTGAGAGATGGCTACACCTTC.

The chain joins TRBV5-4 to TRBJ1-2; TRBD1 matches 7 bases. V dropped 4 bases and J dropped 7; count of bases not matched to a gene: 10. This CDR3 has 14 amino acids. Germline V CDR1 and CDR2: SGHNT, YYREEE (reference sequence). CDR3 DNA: TGTGCCAGCAGCCCTGAGGAGGGGGCGTTTGGCTACACCTTC. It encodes CASSPEEGAFGYTF.

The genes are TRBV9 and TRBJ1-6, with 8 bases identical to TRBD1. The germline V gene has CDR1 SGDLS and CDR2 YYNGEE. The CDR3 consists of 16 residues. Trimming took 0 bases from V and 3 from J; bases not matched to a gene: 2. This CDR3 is CASSVEGTGYNSPLHF. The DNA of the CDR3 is TGTGCCAGCAGCGTAGAAGGGACAGGCTATAATTCACCCCTCCACTTT. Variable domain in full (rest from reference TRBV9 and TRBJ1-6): DSGVTQTPKHLITATGQRVTLRCSPRSGDLSVYWYQQSLDQGLQFLIQYYNGEERAKGNILERFSAQQFPDLHSELNLSSLELGDSALYFCASSVEGTGYNSPLHFGNGTRLTVT.